This T cell receptor beta chain comes out of a study of T-cell memory formation after mild COVID-19. Study information: In these data, TCR clusters were largely donor specific.

Worth noting for this clonotype: Its antigen is unidentified.

TCRdb re-derived calls from the 5' RACE reads in MiXCR, one entry per CDR3 protein. The sample contains around 300,000 distinct CDR3 sequences, 7.5% to 9.5% of which appear only once. CDR3 length: 15 amino acids. V was trimmed by 0 bases and J by 3 bases, leaving 9 bases between them. The V gene's germline CDR1 is SGHRS and CDR2 YFSETQ. Study observations and caveats: Pre-infection memory carried some responding clones, suggesting that cross-reactive memory joined. For contracting clones, CD4+ ones sat mainly in CM and EM, CD8+ in EMRA. Confirmation of SARS-CoV-2 specificity was lacking for second-wave clones peaking day 37.

The rearrangement joins TRBV5-1 to TRBJ2-2; D uncertain. Sequencing was carried out using PBMCs or a T cell subset sorted from them (not recorded which). This TCR was recovered from a man aged 18 to 30 who had mild COVID-19 (a few samples of this study predate the infection). Cell type and time point are not known. The chain's CDR3 is CASSLGLYDTGELFF. DNA of the CDR3: TGCGCCAGCAGCTTGGGCCTTTATGACACCGGGGAGCTGTTTTTT. The complete variable domain, with remaining parts taken from reference TRBV5-1 and TRBJ2-2, reads KAGVTQTPRYLIKTRGQQVTLSCSPISGHRSVSWYQQTPGQGLQFLFEYFSETQRNKGNFPGRFSGRQFSNSRSEMNVSTLELGDSALYLCASSLGLYDTGELFFGEGSRLTVL.